The clone carrying this T cell receptor beta chain was counted ten times or more. Its target is unknown. This specimen belongs to a study of glioma-infiltrating T cells. Study findings and constraints: Tissue-blood divergence was below expectation in non-neoplastic patients, above in gliomas. Tissue and blood shared very few CDR3 sequences.

Amplification of TCR alpha and beta CDR3 regions from RNA used iRepertoire nested multiplex PCR. Input was about 85-450 ng of tissue mRNA or PBMC total RNA. TCRdb fed the multiplex PCR reads into MiXCR, producing one record per CDR3 protein. The top ten hold approximately 14% of the sample, which has approximately 110,000 distinct CDR3 sequences, approximately 25% seen once. The TCR was taken from a human donor with low-grade glioma or glioblastoma, undergoing nonglioma brain surgery, or in good health (not recorded which). Specimen: glioma tissue, nonneoplastic brain tissue, or PBMCs (not recorded which).

In nucleotides, the CDR3 is TGTGCCAGCAGCCCCGGACAGGGCCAAGAGACCCAGTACTTC. It specifies CASSPGQGQETQYF. The chain recombines TRBV12-3 or TRBV12-4 with TRBJ2-5; 8 bases are a match to TRBD1. This CDR3 is built from 14 residues. V lost 6 bases to trimming and J lost 1 base; unmatched junction nucleotides: 4.